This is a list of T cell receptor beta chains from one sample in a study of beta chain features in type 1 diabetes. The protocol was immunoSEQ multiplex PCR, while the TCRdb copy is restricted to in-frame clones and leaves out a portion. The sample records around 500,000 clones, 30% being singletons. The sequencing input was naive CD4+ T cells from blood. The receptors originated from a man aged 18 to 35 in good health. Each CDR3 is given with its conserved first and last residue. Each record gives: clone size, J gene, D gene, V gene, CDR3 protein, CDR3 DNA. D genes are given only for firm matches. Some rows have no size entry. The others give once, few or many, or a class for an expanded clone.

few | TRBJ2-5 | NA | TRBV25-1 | CASSPVPVETQYF | TGTGCCAGCAGTCCAGTCCCGGTGGAGACCCAGTACTTC
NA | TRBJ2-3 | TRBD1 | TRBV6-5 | CASSYSAGGLDTQYF | TGTGCCAGCAGTTACTCGGCAGGGGGCCTGGATACGCAGTATTTT
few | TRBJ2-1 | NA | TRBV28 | CASSLQGDNEQFF | TGTGCCAGCAGTTTACAGGGCGACAATGAGCAGTTCTTC
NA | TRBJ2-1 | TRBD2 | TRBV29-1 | CSATRTSGIDNEQFF | TGCAGCGCTACAAGGACTAGCGGGATAGACAATGAGCAGTTCTTC
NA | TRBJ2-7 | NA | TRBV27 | CASSYRGTYEQYF | TGTGCCAGCAGTTACCGGGGAACCTACGAGCAGTACTTC
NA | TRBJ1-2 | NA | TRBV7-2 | CASSLSGYGYTF | TGTGCCAGCAGCTTATCCGGTTATGGCTACACCTTC
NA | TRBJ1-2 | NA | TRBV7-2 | CASSLSGVDYGYTF | TGTGCCAGCAGCTTAAGCGGGGTGGACTATGGCTACACCTTC
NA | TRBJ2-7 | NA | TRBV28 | CASSLQNGYEQYF | TGTGCCAGCAGTTTACAAAATGGCTACGAGCAGTACTTC
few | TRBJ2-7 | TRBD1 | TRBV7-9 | CASSTGTGFSYEQYF | TGTGCCAGCAGCACCGGGACAGGTTTCTCCTACGAGCAGTACTTC
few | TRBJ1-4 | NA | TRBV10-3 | CATQGATNEKLFF | TGTGCCACCCAGGGTGCAACTAATGAAAAACTGTTTTTT
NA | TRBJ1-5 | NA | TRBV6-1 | CASSEGGPDQPQHF | TGTGCCAGCAGTGAAGGAGGACCAGATCAGCCCCAGCATTTT
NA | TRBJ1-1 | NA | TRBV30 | CAWSAPEAFF | TGTGCCTGGAGTGCCCCTGAAGCTTTCTTT
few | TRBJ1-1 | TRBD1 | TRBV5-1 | CASRPGTGNTEAFF | TGCGCCAGCAGGCCCGGGACAGGGAATACTGAAGCTTTCTTT
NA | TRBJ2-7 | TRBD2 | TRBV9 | CASSVAGSGSIYEQYF | TGTGCCAGCAGCGTAGCTGGAAGCGGGAGTATCTACGAGCAGTACTTC
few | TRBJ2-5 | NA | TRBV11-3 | CASSWAPEMTQYF | TGTGCCAGCAGCTGGGCCCCAGAGATGACCCAGTACTTC
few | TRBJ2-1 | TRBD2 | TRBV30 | CAWSGSLAEYNEQFF | TGTGCCTGGAGTGGGTCACTAGCGGAGTACAATGAGCAGTTCTTC
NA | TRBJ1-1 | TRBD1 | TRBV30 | CAWNNPGQGYREAFF | TGTGCCTGGAATAACCCGGGACAGGGGTACCGGGAAGCTTTCTTT
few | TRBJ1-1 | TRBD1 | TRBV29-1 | CSAATGGDTEAFF | TGCAGCGCTGCGACAGGGGGCGATACTGAAGCTTTCTTT
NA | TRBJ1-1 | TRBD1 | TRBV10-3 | CAISGTGNTEAFF | TGTGCCATCAGTGGGACAGGGAACACTGAAGCTTTCTTT
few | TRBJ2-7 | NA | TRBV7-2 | CASSFSRHEQYF | TGTGCCAGCAGCTTTTCTCGCCACGAGCAGTACTTC
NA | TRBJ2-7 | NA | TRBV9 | CASSSRGQYDEQYF | TGTGCCAGCAGCTCACGAGGACAGTACGACGAGCAGTACTTC
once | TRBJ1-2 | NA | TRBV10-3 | CAISVGVTNYGYTF | TGTGCCATCAGTGTAGGGGTCACCAACTATGGCTACACCTTC
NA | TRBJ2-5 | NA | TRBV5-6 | CASSWAQETQYF | TGTGCCAGCAGCTGGGCCCAAGAGACCCAGTACTTC
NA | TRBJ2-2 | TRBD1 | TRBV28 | CASSLGQGVTGELFF | TGTGCCAGCAGCTTGGGACAGGGTGTGACCGGGGAGCTGTTTTTT
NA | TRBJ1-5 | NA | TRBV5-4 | CASSYGAGNQPQHF | TGTGCCAGCAGTTATGGTGCGGGCAATCAGCCCCAGCATTTT
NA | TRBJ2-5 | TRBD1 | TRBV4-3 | CASSQGQGRSLVVTQYF | TGCGCCAGCAGCCAAGGACAGGGTAGGAGCCTCGTAGTGACCCAGTACTTC
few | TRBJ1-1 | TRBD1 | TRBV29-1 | CSVVVWTGTAEAFF | TGCAGCGTTGTTGTGTGGACCGGGACAGCTGAAGCTTTCTTT
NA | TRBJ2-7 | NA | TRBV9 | CASSVGIDGSYEQYF | TGTGCCAGCAGCGTAGGCATCGACGGCTCCTACGAGCAGTACTTC
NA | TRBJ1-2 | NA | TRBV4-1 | CASSQDHGQSVTF | TGCGCCAGCAGCCAAGATCATGGACAGTCAGTTACCTTC
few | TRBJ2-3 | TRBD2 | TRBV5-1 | CASSSRTSGSTDTQYF | TGCGCCAGCAGCTCCCGGACTAGCGGAAGCACAGATACGCAGTATTTT
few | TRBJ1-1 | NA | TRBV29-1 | CSVEALSAEAFF | TGCAGCGTTGAAGCGCTCAGTGCTGAAGCTTTCTTT
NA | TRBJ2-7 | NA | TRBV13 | CASSLGQGHFYEQYF | TGTGCCAGCAGCTTAGGCCAGGGCCACTTCTACGAGCAGTACTTC
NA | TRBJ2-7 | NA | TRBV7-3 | CASSLTGSSYEQYF | TGTGCCAGCAGCCTCACCGGGTCCTCCTACGAGCAGTACTTC
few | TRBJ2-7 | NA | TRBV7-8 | CASSQLRGFTNEQYF | TGTGCCAGCAGCCAACTCCGCGGGTTCACTAACGAGCAGTACTTC
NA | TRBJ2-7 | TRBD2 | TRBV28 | CASSILGGSNYEQYF | TGTGCCAGCAGTATCCTTGGCGGGAGTAACTACGAGCAGTACTTC
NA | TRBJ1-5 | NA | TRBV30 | CAWSVPRKGQPQHF | TGTGCCTGGAGTGTACCGCGGAAGGGGCAGCCCCAGCATTTT
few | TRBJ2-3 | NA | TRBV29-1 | CSVAWTDTQYF | TGCAGCGTTGCGTGGACAGATACGCAGTATTTT
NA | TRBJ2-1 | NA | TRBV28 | CASSGSYNEQFF | TGTGCCAGCAGCGGAAGCTACAATGAGCAGTTCTTC
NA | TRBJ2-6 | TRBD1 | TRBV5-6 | CASSYRQGFSGANVLTF | TGTGCCAGCAGCTACCGACAGGGTTTCTCTGGGGCCAACGTCCTGACTTTC
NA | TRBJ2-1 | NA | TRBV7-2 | CASSLVFSLDSYNEQFF | TGTGCCAGCAGCTTAGTTTTTTCGCTAGACAGTTACAATGAGCAGTTCTTC
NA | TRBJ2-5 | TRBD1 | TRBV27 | CASSAAGTGVQETQYF | TGTGCCAGCAGTGCCGCAGGGACAGGGGTTCAAGAGACCCAGTACTTC
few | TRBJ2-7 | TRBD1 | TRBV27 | CASSSWTGYEQYF | TGTGCCAGCAGTTCCTGGACAGGATACGAGCAGTACTTC
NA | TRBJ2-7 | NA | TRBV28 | CASSFFDEQYF | TGTGCCAGCAGTTTCTTCGACGAGCAGTACTTC
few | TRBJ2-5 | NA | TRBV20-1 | CSVQVQETQYF | TGCAGTGTCCAGGTACAAGAGACCCAGTACTTC
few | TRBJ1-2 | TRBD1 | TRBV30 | CAWTWGPGQGNYGYTF | TGTGCCTGGACTTGGGGCCCGGGACAGGGAAACTATGGCTACACCTTC
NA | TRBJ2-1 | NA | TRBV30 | CAWSGGSSYNEQFF | TGTGCCTGGAGTGGCGGAAGCTCCTACAATGAGCAGTTCTTC
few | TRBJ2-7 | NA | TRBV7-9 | CASSPYEQYF | TGTGCCAGCAGCCCGTACGAGCAGTACTTC
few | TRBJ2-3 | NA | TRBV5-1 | CASRVSTDTQYF | TGCGCCAGCAGGGTCAGCACAGATACGCAGTATTTT
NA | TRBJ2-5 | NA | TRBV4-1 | CASSQDPGETQYF | TGCGCCAGCAGCCAAGATCCGGGAGAGACCCAGTACTTC
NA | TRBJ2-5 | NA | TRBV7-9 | CASRPRGGEETQYF | TGTGCCAGCAGGCCTCGAGGAGGAGAAGAGACCCAGTACTTC
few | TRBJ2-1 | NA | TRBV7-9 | CASSSRTPAYNEQFF | TGTGCCAGCAGCTCAAGGACACCCGCCTACAATGAGCAGTTCTTC
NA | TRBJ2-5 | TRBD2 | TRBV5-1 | CASSLVPAGLQETQYF | TGCGCCAGCAGCTTGGTTCCAGCGGGATTGCAAGAGACCCAGTACTTC
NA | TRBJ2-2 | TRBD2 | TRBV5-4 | CASSSATSGRDTGELFF | TGTGCCAGCAGCTCGGCGACTAGCGGGAGGGACACCGGGGAGCTGTTTTTT
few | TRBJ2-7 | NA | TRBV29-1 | CSVVGTRIYEQYF | TGCAGCGTTGTCGGGACACGCATCTACGAGCAGTACTTC
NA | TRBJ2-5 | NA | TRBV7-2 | CASSFRERALLEETQYF | TGTGCCAGCAGCTTCCGGGAGAGGGCCCTTCTGGAAGAGACCCAGTACTTC
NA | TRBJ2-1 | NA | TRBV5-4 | CASSLIRDNEQFF | TGTGCCAGCAGCTTGATACGGGACAATGAGCAGTTCTTC
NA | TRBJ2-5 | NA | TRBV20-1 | CSASPRETQYF | TGCAGTGCTAGTCCCCGAGAGACCCAGTACTTC
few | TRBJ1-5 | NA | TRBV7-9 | CASSPEGGIVQPQHF | TGTGCCAGCAGCCCGGAGGGGGGAATAGTCCAGCCCCAGCATTTT
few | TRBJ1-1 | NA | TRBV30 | CAWRDSVNTEAFF | TGTGCCTGGAGGGATTCGGTGAACACTGAAGCTTTCTTT
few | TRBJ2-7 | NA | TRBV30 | CAWSVLRDHEQYF | TGTGCCTGGAGTGTACTCAGGGACCACGAGCAGTACTTC